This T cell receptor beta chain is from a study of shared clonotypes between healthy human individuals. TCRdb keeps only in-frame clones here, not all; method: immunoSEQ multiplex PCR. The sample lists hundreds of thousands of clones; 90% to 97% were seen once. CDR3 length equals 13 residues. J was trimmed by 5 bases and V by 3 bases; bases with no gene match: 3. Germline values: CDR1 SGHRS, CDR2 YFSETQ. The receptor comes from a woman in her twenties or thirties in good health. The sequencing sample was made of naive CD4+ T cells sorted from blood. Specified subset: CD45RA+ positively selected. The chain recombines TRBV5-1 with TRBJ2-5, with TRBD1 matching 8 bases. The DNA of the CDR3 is TGCGCCAGCAGCTGGCGGACAGGGGAGACCCAGTACTTC. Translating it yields CASSWRTGETQYF.